This T cell receptor beta chain was documented in a study of shared clonotypes between healthy human individuals. Unmatched junction bases numbered 5, after V lost 2 bases and J lost 1 base. CDR3 length: 16 residues. Germline V gene lookup returns CDR1 SGHAT and CDR2 FQNNGV. The data were produced by immunoSEQ multiplex PCR, yet TCRdb's version contains in-frame clones alone and is incomplete. The table lists a few million clones, over 85% of them singletons, with roughly 0.14% in the top ten. The sample taken for sequencing was naive CD4+ T cells sorted from blood. Subset reported: CD45RA+ positively selected. The chain carries TRBV11-2 and TRBJ2-3, with 8 bases lining up with TRBD2. This TCR was sampled from a man younger than 30 in good health. Written as DNA, the CDR3 is TGTGCCAGCAGCTTAATTTCACTAGCGGGCACAGATACGCAGTATTTT. It specifies CASSLISLAGTDTQYF.